A single sample is the source of the 23 T cell receptor beta chains below, sequenced in a study of blood T cell repertoires in COVID-19. Only in-frame clones appear in the TCRdb table, and some are missing; sequencing was by immunoSEQ multiplex PCR. The sample has 200,000 to 250,000 clones, 83% seen once. The sequenced sample consisted of peripheral blood. The receptor set was obtained from a woman between 50 and 59 years old with acute or convalescent COVID-19.

There are a few counts of this clone. This chain links TRBV18 with TRBJ1-2; D might be TRBD1 (6 bases). Trimming pared 3 bases from V and 6 bases from J, leaving 14 bases between. The germline V gene encodes CDR1 KGHSH and CDR2 LQKENI. The CDR3 is 14 residues long. CDR3 bases: TGTGCCAGCTCACCCACAGCAGGGGCCAATGGCTACACCTTC. Protein: CASSPTAGANGYTF.

This sequence joins TRBV19 and TRBJ2-6, with a weak D call TRBD2 (5 bases). Germline V gives CDR1 LNHDA, CDR2 SQIVND (reference sequence). This CDR3 comprises 15 residues. V was clipped by 4 bases and J by 2 bases, with 9 bases between them. CDR3 protein: CASSSTRTGANVLTF. Here the CDR3 DNA reads TGTGCCAGTAGTAGTACTAGGACTGGGGCCAACGTCCTGACTTTC.

The chain couples TRBV7-9 to TRBJ2-3, with 12 nucleotides matching TRBD2. This CDR3 is built from 16 residues. CDR1 and CDR2 (germline): SEHNR, FQNEAQ (reference sequence). Losses at the gene ends were 5 bases for V and 1 base for J; bases not matched to a gene: 4. The CDR3 DNA reads TGTGCCAGCAGCGCGGGACTAGCGGGTGGCACAGATACGCAGTATTTT. Residues: CASSAGLAGGTDTQYF.

This CDR3 reads CASSEGQRAGGNTIYF. CDR3 DNA sequence: TGTGCCAGCAGCGAGGGACAACGGGCCGGCGGAAACACCATATATTTT. V usage is TRBV5-5 and J usage is TRBJ1-3, with D possibly TRBD1 on 6 matching bases. The germline V and J ends were trimmed by 4 bases and 4 bases, with 18 bases remaining between them. Per the germline V gene, CDR1 is SGHKS and CDR2 is YYEKEE (reference sequence). The CDR3 totals 16 residues.

The genes are TRBV13 and TRBJ1-3, with a possible D match to TRBD1 (5 bases). The CDR3 is 15 amino acids. Germline CDR1 reads PRHDT; CDR2 reads FYEKMQ (reference sequence). Trimming took off 0 bases at V and 0 bases at J, with 6 bases between the two ends. The DNA of the CDR3 is TGTGCCAGCAGCTTAGGCAGGGCCTCTGGAAACACCATATATTTT. Its protein product is CASSLGRASGNTIYF.

The CDR3, as DNA: TGTGCCAGCAGCCAAGTACGCTTAGACATCAATGAGCAGTTCTTC. Translating it yields CASSQVRLDINEQFF. This chain links TRBV4-2 with TRBJ2-1; D is unclear. V shed 1 base and J shed 6 bases, with 13 bases lying between them. Germline V lookup: CDR1 LGHNA, CDR2 YNFKEQ. There are 15 residues in the CDR3.

The chain carries TRBV28 and TRBJ2-1; 7 bases are shared with TRBD1. The CDR3 sequence is 16 residues long. V was clipped by 7 bases and J by 6 bases; unmatched bases: 15. Germline loops: CDR1 MDHEN, CDR2 SYDVKM. The CDR3 DNA follows: TGTGCCAGCACCACTCTCCCCATTCCAGGGGGCAATGAGCAGTTCTTC. Its translation is CASTTLPIPGGNEQFF.

This clone was recorded only once. The chain employs TRBV19 and TRBJ1-2, with TRBD1 matching over 7 bases. Germline loops: CDR1 LNHDA, CDR2 SQIVND (reference sequence). The CDR3 covers 15 residues. V gave up 3 bases and J gave up 4 bases; unmatched junction bases: 8. CDR3: CASSIRGDALYGYTF. As DNA, the CDR3 is TGTGCCAGTAGTATCAGGGGGGACGCCCTCTATGGCTACACCTTC.

This chain's CDR3 is CASSLGGRNTEAFF. CDR3 in DNA: TGTGCCAGCAGCCTAGGGGGTCGGAACACTGAAGCTTTCTTT. The chain employs TRBV5-6 and TRBJ1-1; D may be TRBD1 (6 bases). The V gene's germline CDR1 is SGHDT and CDR2 YYEEEE. This CDR3 contains 14 residues. The ends were cut back, 4 bases at V and 1 base at J, with 11 bases in the middle.

The CDR3 reads CAVSRSDKLDNEQFF. CDR3 bases: TGTGCGGTTTCACGTAGCGATAAATTGGACAATGAGCAGTTCTTC. The chain is built from TRBV19 and TRBJ2-1; TRBD2 is a possible D gene (5 bases). Germline V gives CDR1 LNHDA, CDR2 SQIVND (reference sequence). The CDR3 loop spans 15 amino acids.

The chain uses TRBV10-2 and TRBJ2-3, with 8 bases matching TRBD2. The CDR3 totals 14 residues. The V gene end was trimmed by 3 bases and the J gene end by 3 bases; junction bases not matched to a gene: 2. CDR1 is WSHSY, CDR2 SAAADI, per germline. CDR3 sequence reads: CASSDGGRTDTQYF. The CDR3 DNA follows: TGCGCCAGCAGTGATGGCGGGAGGACAGATACGCAGTATTTT.

The chain is built from TRBV2 and TRBJ2-7, with D possibly matching TRBD1 (6 bases). V was shortened by 4 bases and J by 6 bases, with 19 bases between the two germline ends. Germline CDR1 SNHLY, CDR2 FYNNEI. This CDR3 spans 15 amino acids. CDR3 protein: CASSVSRGQQGEQYF. The CDR3 DNA sequence: TGTGCCAGCAGTGTATCCAGGGGCCAGCAGGGCGAGCAGTACTTC.

The chain carries TRBV19 and TRBJ2-4; the D is unclear. Germline V CDR1 and CDR2: LNHDA, SQIVND (reference sequence). The V end was cut by 1 base, the J end by 0 bases, with 13 bases between. The CDR3 is 17 amino acids. CDR3 in amino acids: CASSIAKTSLAKNIQYF. The CDR3 DNA sequence: TGTGCCAGTAGTATAGCAAAAACCTCACTAGCCAAAAACATTCAGTACTTC.

Turning to this clone: The sample holds other DNA sequences that translate to the same CDR3. The chain links TRBV24-1 to TRBJ2-2; D may be TRBD1 (5 bases). CDR1 and CDR2 from the germline V gene are KGHDR and SFDVKD. The CDR3 has 16 amino acids. The V end was cut by 0 bases, the J end by 1 base, with 8 bases between. DNA for the CDR3: TGTGCCACCAGTGATTTGCGGCAGGGGAACACCGGGGAGCTGTTTTTT. It translates to CATSDLRQGNTGELFF.

This clone has a single count. J is TRBJ1-3 and V is TRBV11-2; unclear D gene. Germline CDR1 reads SGHAT; CDR2 reads FQNNGV. The CDR3 length is 12 residues. Trimming stripped 5 bases from V and 11 bases from J, with 13 bases between. The CDR3, as DNA: TGTGCCAGCAGCCTTCTAACGAATCCCATATATTTT. Translated: CASSLLTNPIYF.

The V and J genes are TRBV6-5 and TRBJ1-5; D is unclear. The germline V gene has CDR1 MNHEY and CDR2 SVGAGI. V lost 7 bases and J 0 bases, leaving 13 bases between the germline ends. The CDR3 runs 15 residues. In DNA form, the CDR3 reads TGTGCCAGCACCGCCTTAGTTGATAGCAATCAGCCCCAGCATTTT. Protein: CASTALVDSNQPQHF.

Only one count was recorded for this clone. The chain uses TRBV2 and TRBJ2-3; 9 bases are a match to TRBD2. There are 15 residues in the CDR3. Trimming cost V 7 bases and J 4 bases; bases outside gene matches: 9. In germline, CDR1 is SNHLY, CDR2 FYNNEI. The CDR3 reads CASKGSGGQSDTQYF. In DNA form, the CDR3 reads TGTGCCAGCAAAGGGAGCGGGGGGCAATCAGATACGCAGTATTTT.

The V call is TRBV19, the J call TRBJ1-3; D call uncertain. Germline CDR1 LNHDA, CDR2 SQIVND (reference sequence). Trimming shortened V by 3 bases and J by 0 bases, and 3 bases separated the two germline ends. CDR3 size: 13 residues. The CDR3, as DNA: TGTGCCAGTAGTATTATCTCTGGAAACACCATATATTTT. Translation gives CASSIISGNTIYF.

The genes are TRBV5-1 and TRBJ1-2; 8 bases line up with TRBD1. Germline V lookup: CDR1 SGHRS, CDR2 YFSETQ. The CDR3 covers 15 residues. V was clipped by 4 bases and J by 1 base; unmatched bases: 6. CDR3 sequence reads: CASSPDRVGNYGYTF. DNA of the CDR3: TGCGCCAGCAGCCCGGACAGGGTGGGTAACTATGGCTACACCTTC.

This clone was counted once. The V call is TRBV2, the J call TRBJ2-5, with 10 bases that match TRBD1. V trimming: 7 bases; J trimming: 3 bases; junction bases outside the gene matches: 5. The germline V gene has CDR1 SNHLY and CDR2 FYNNEI. CDR3 length: 14 amino acids. The CDR3 nucleotides are TGTGCCAGCAACCGGGACAGGGGAAAAGAGACCCAGTACTTC. Its protein is CASNRDRGKETQYF.

This rearrangement joins TRBV10-3 to TRBJ2-1; 16 nucleotides line up with TRBD2. The trim removed 3 bases at V and 7 bases at J, leaving 6 bases unmatched. There are 17 residues in the CDR3. Germline V gene lookup returns CDR1 ENHRY and CDR2 SYGVKD. The CDR3 bases are TGTGCCATCAGTGAAGGGACTAGCGGGGGGGGATTGAATGAGCAGTTCTTC. This gives the protein CAISEGTSGGGLNEQFF.

Details on this clone: Other nucleotide sequences from this sample produce the same CDR3. CDR3 DNA sequence: TGTGCCAGCAGCTTGGACAGAGACACTGAAGCTTTCTTT. Protein: CASSLDRDTEAFF. J is TRBJ1-1 and V is TRBV11-2; tentatively, D is TRBD1 (6 bases). This CDR3 spans 13 amino acids. Trimming removed 3 bases at V and 3 bases at J, with 8 bases between. Germline lookup yields CDR1 SGHAT and CDR2 FQNNGV.

This chain connects TRBV4-1 to TRBJ1-2, with D hard to call. The V gene lost 4 bases and the J gene lost 8 bases, with 17 bases spanning the gap. The CDR3 totals 14 residues. Per the germline V gene, CDR1 is MGHRA and CDR2 is YSYEKL. In nucleotides, the CDR3 is TGCGCCAGCAGCCCACCCTTTACCGGTAACGGCTACACCTTC. Translation: CASSPPFTGNGYTF.